The rows below give T cell receptor beta chains drawn from one sample of a study of neoadjuvant anti-PD-1 for oral cavity cancer. The data were produced by immunoSEQ multiplex PCR, yet TCRdb's version contains in-frame clones alone and is incomplete. The table includes about 37,000 clones, around 40% detected once. Sequences were derived from tumor tissue, sampled after nivolumab (anti-PD-1) treatment. The receptor source for this set is a person between 35 and 79 years old with oral cavity squamous cell carcinoma. Each CDR3 is given with its conserved first and last residue. Size is stated for part of the rows, as once, few or many counts, or as a class when the clone is expanded.

clone_size: NA
j_call: TRBJ1-1
v_call: TRBV2
cdr3_aa: CASRHGGWVNTEAFF

clone_size: NA
j_call: TRBJ1-1
v_call: TRBV29-1
cdr3_aa: CSVDLQRNTEAFF

clone_size: NA
j_call: TRBJ2-3
v_call: TRBV6-4
cdr3_aa: CASSASPSGGGSTDTQYF

clone_size: NA
j_call: TRBJ2-1
v_call: TRBV7-7
cdr3_aa: CASSPSPSAAYNEQFF

clone_size: NA
j_call: TRBJ2-7
v_call: TRBV9
cdr3_aa: CASSVISGDEQYF

clone_size: NA
j_call: TRBJ1-5
v_call: TRBV5-1
cdr3_aa: CASRIDRYQPQHF

clone_size: few
j_call: TRBJ2-3
v_call: TRBV19
cdr3_aa: CASNSWTGPGPPDTQYF

clone_size: once
j_call: TRBJ2-1
v_call: TRBV9
cdr3_aa: CASSVGGGNYNEQFF

clone_size: few
j_call: TRBJ1-5
v_call: TRBV30
cdr3_aa: CAWSSGIINQPQHF

clone_size: few
j_call: TRBJ2-7
v_call: TRBV5-1
cdr3_aa: CASSLGSTASSYEQYF

clone_size: NA
j_call: TRBJ2-2
v_call: TRBV7-6
cdr3_aa: CASSLDYRDQSGELFF

clone_size: NA
j_call: TRBJ1-1
v_call: TRBV7-6
cdr3_aa: CASSLVDARWEAFF

clone_size: NA
j_call: TRBJ2-2
v_call: TRBV27
cdr3_aa: CASSRQGLAGELFF

clone_size: few
j_call: TRBJ1-3
v_call: TRBV7-2
cdr3_aa: CASTSYRAGNTIYF

clone_size: NA
j_call: TRBJ1-2
v_call: TRBV25-1
cdr3_aa: CASSELGTEYFDGYTF

clone_size: NA
j_call: TRBJ1-2
v_call: TRBV6-1
cdr3_aa: CASRYRVNYGYTF

clone_size: NA
j_call: TRBJ1-2
v_call: TRBV30
cdr3_aa: CAWSVEQGARGYTF

clone_size: NA
j_call: TRBJ2-6
v_call: TRBV10-3
cdr3_aa: CASGGQGSGANVLTF

clone_size: NA
j_call: TRBJ2-7
v_call: TRBV28
cdr3_aa: CASSPSGSRSYEQYF

clone_size: NA
j_call: TRBJ2-5
v_call: TRBV7-8
cdr3_aa: CASSLARGFGQETQYF

clone_size: many
j_call: TRBJ2-5
v_call: TRBV6-6
cdr3_aa: CASSYWDYQETQYF

clone_size: many
j_call: TRBJ1-2
v_call: TRBV2
cdr3_aa: CAGQGRDYGYTF

clone_size: NA
j_call: TRBJ2-5
v_call: TRBV7-6
cdr3_aa: CASSSSGGGETQYF

clone_size: NA
j_call: TRBJ2-1
v_call: TRBV19
cdr3_aa: CASSILRGTSEKQFF

clone_size: many
j_call: TRBJ1-1
v_call: TRBV14
cdr3_aa: CASSAQRNTEAFF

clone_size: few
j_call: TRBJ2-5
v_call: TRBV7-9
cdr3_aa: CASTAGRGMVGTQYF

clone_size: NA
j_call: TRBJ2-2
v_call: TRBV5-1
cdr3_aa: CASSFSGAGTGELFF

clone_size: few
j_call: TRBJ1-3
v_call: TRBV9
cdr3_aa: CASGSGFGNTIYF

clone_size: NA
j_call: TRBJ1-1
v_call: TRBV6-5
cdr3_aa: CASSDRENTEAFF

clone_size: NA
j_call: TRBJ1-1
v_call: TRBV5-1
cdr3_aa: CASSLGNMGLLNTEAFF

clone_size: NA
j_call: TRBJ2-3
v_call: TRBV7-3
cdr3_aa: CASKAWTSTDTQYF

clone_size: NA
j_call: TRBJ2-4
v_call: TRBV9
cdr3_aa: CASSAGGDIQYF

clone_size: many
j_call: TRBJ2-5
v_call: TRBV2
cdr3_aa: CASSERSNSETQYF

clone_size: once
j_call: TRBJ2-1
v_call: TRBV14
cdr3_aa: CASSQVLGSLSNEQFF

clone_size: NA
j_call: TRBJ2-5
v_call: TRBV5-1
cdr3_aa: CASSLALGQGAAGTQYF

clone_size: NA
j_call: TRBJ2-5
v_call: TRBV30
cdr3_aa: CAWGLNGETQYF

clone_size: NA
j_call: TRBJ2-1
v_call: TRBV4-2
cdr3_aa: CASSQDNVRLAHYEQFF

clone_size: NA
j_call: TRBJ1-2
v_call: TRBV6-5
cdr3_aa: CASSYYGRDGGYTF

clone_size: few
j_call: TRBJ2-3
v_call: TRBV5-6
cdr3_aa: CASSLLAGGTNTQYF

clone_size: few
j_call: TRBJ2-7
v_call: TRBV11-2
cdr3_aa: CASSRIQGSGPYEQYF

clone_size: NA
j_call: TRBJ2-7
v_call: TRBV19
cdr3_aa: CASSIRGSGFYEQYF

clone_size: few
j_call: TRBJ2-7
v_call: TRBV5-1
cdr3_aa: CASSTGGASGTREQYF

clone_size: NA
j_call: TRBJ1-2
v_call: TRBV19
cdr3_aa: CASSIPDKRYGYTF

clone_size: NA
j_call: TRBJ1-2
v_call: TRBV9
cdr3_aa: CASSPFKQGFEFGYTF

clone_size: few
j_call: TRBJ2-1
v_call: TRBV28
cdr3_aa: CASDSYNEQFF

clone_size: NA
j_call: TRBJ2-7
v_call: TRBV18
cdr3_aa: CASSPGTDSYEQYF

clone_size: few
j_call: TRBJ2-2
v_call: TRBV19
cdr3_aa: CASSPQRANTGELFF

clone_size: NA
j_call: TRBJ2-3
v_call: TRBV7-2
cdr3_aa: CASSSHTGTSGVGTQYF